This T cell receptor (beta chain) was observed in a study of T-cell memory formation after mild COVID-19. 5'RACE, which relied on constant-segment primers, yielded TCR alpha and TCR beta cDNA libraries carrying sample barcodes and UMIs. TCRdb ran MiXCR on the 5' RACE reads and lists one entry per CDR3 protein. The top ten hold 22% of the sample, which has around 340,000 distinct CDR3 sequences, about an eighth seen once. This clonotype was observed a few times. Antigen: not known. General study findings and limits: That cross-reactive memory joined was suggested by some responding clones appearing in pre-infection memory.

Germline trimming cut 4 bases from V and 8 bases from J; bases unmatched to any gene: 9. Germline CDR1 reads SQVTM; CDR2 reads ANQGSEA. This CDR3 has 14 amino acids. Sequencing used PBMCs or a T cell subset sorted from them (not recorded which). The clonotype originates from a man aged 18 to 29 who had mild COVID-19 (a few samples of this study predate the infection). Cell type and time point are not known. The J gene is TRBJ2-1, the V gene TRBV29-1; 9 positions agree with TRBD2. This CDR3 reads CSVGRGGVSHEQFF. For the CDR3, the DNA is TGCAGCGTTGGGCGGGGGGGCGTGTCGCATGAGCAGTTCTTC.